The TCR beta chain under discussion was sequenced for a study of T cells in Graves' hyperthyroidism and ophthalmopathy. Worth noting for this clonotype: In this CDR3 the conserved last residue, phenylalanine or tryptophan, is missing, so a read error is likely.

There were TCR beta CDR3 regions amplified from RNA transcripts. The HTBI set primed first-round TCR CDR3 RT-PCR. TCRdb redid the calling of the multiplex PCR reads with MiXCR, one entry per CDR3 protein. The profile shows 400,000 to 600,000 distinct CDR3 sequences, about 20% of them singletons. Germline CDR1 is ENHRY and CDR2 is SYGVKD. This CDR3 contains 11 residues. Trimming removed 8 bases from V and 0 bases from J, with 5 bases in between. This rearrangement joins TRBV10-3 to TRBJ2-7; D ambiguous. The source of this sequence is a man in his late teens or twenties with Graves' hyperthyroidism. Material for sequencing was blood. The CDR3 here is CAIGSSYEQYY. CDR3 DNA: TGTGCCATCGGTTCCTCCTACGAGCAGTACTAC.